These 27 T cell receptor beta chains were sequenced from one sample in a study of blood T cell repertoires in COVID-19. Data came from immunoSEQ multiplex PCR; TCRdb stores just in-frame clones and leaves some out. Of some 350,000 clones in the sample, roughly 89% are singletons; the top ten hold around 7%. Sequencing was done on a sample of peripheral blood. Source of these receptors: a man aged 18-30 years with active or convalescent COVID-19.

The chain links TRBV28 to TRBJ2-7; 8 bases line up with TRBD1. The V gene's germline CDR1 is MDHEN and CDR2 SYDVKM. Unmatched junction bases numbered 11, after V lost 4 bases and J lost 6 bases. This CDR3 is built from 15 residues. The CDR3 DNA sequence: TGTGCCAGCAGTTCGGGTGACAGGGGTGTTGGCGAGCAGTACTTC. It yields the protein CASSSGDRGVGEQYF.

The chain links TRBV4-3 to TRBJ2-1; D ambiguous. CDR3 length: 14 residues. Looked up from germline, CDR1 is LGHNA and CDR2 is YSLEER. Trimming removed 1 base at V and 0 bases at J, with 4 bases between. CDR3: CASSQVVSYNEQFF. The DNA of the CDR3 is TGCGCCAGCAGCCAAGTAGTCTCCTACAATGAGCAGTTCTTC.

Only one count was recorded for this clone. This chain connects TRBV15 to TRBJ1-1, with D unclear. Trimming stripped 3 bases from V and 2 bases from J, with 10 bases between. The CDR3 sequence is 14 residues long. Germline assignment: CDR1 LNHNV and CDR2 YYDKDF (reference sequence). CDR3 nucleotide sequence: TGTGCCACCAGCAGTGCTGGGCCCAACACTGAAGCTTTCTTT. Protein: CATSSAGPNTEAFF.

V gene TRBV3-1 (or the pseudogene TRBV3-2) combines with J gene TRBJ1-5, with a possible D match to TRBD1 (5 bases). The CDR3 runs 18 residues. Trimming removed 7 bases from V and 0 bases from J, with 22 bases in between. Germline CDR1 is LGHDT and CDR2 is YNNKEL (reference sequence). The CDR3 loop reads CASTPHKVGGDSNQPQHF. In DNA form, the CDR3 reads TGTGCCAGCACACCCCACAAGGTGGGGGGGGATAGCAATCAGCCCCAGCATTTT.

The CDR3 sequence is CASSQDFFKDRGQYEQYF. The DNA of the CDR3 is TGTGCCAGCAGCCAAGATTTTTTTAAGGACAGGGGGCAATACGAGCAGTACTTC. The rearrangement joins TRBV4-2 to TRBJ2-7; 11 nucleotides line up with TRBD1. The CDR3 covers 18 residues. V shed 0 bases, J shed 4 bases, and the junction held 11 bases outside the gene matches. The germline gives CDR1 LGHNA, CDR2 YNFKEQ.

The rearrangement joins TRBV7-2 to TRBJ1-4; TRBD1 is a possible D gene (5 bases). The CDR3 sequence is 16 residues long. Germline V gene sequence: CDR1 SGHTA, CDR2 FQGNSA. The V end lost 5 bases, the J end lost 0 bases, and 13 bases lay between the germline ends. The CDR3 spells CASSPVRTSTNEKLFF. As DNA, the CDR3 is TGTGCCAGCAGCCCGGTCAGGACATCAACTAATGAAAAACTGTTTTTT.

Written as DNA, the CDR3 is TGCGCCAGCAGCCAAGTCGGTGCCTCTGGGCACGAGCAGTACTTC. Protein: CASSQVGASGHEQYF. The chain uses TRBV4-1 and TRBJ2-7; D ambiguous. The germline V gene encodes CDR1 MGHRA and CDR2 YSYEKL. CDR3 length: 15 residues. Trimming took off 1 base at V and 5 bases at J, with 15 bases between the two ends.

J is TRBJ2-2 and V is TRBV6-5; 7 bases align to TRBD2. The germline V gene encodes CDR1 MNHEY and CDR2 SVGAGI. The CDR3 sequence is 14 residues long. V shed 6 bases and J 5 bases; nucleotides not matched to a gene: 6. CDR3 coding DNA: TGTGCCAGCAGGCGGGACGGGGGGACCGGGGAGCTGTTTTTT. It codes for CASRRDGGTGELFF.

The chain employs TRBV2 and TRBJ1-4; no definite D call. The V and J ends lost 3 bases and 5 bases respectively, with 10 bases between them. In germline, CDR1 is SNHLY, CDR2 FYNNEI. The CDR3 consists of 14 residues. In DNA, the CDR3 is TGTGCCAGCAGTGATGGCCAAGCGAATGAAAAACTGTTTTTT. Amino acids: CASSDGQANEKLFF. Filled out from reference TRBV2 and TRBJ1-4, the complete variable domain reads EPEVTQTPSHQVTQMGQEVILRCVPISNHLYFYWYRQILGQKVEFLVSFYNNEISEKSEIFDDQFSVERPDGSNFTLKIRSTKLEDSAMYFCASSDGQANEKLFFGSGTQLSVL.

The chain has TRBV28 and TRBJ2-3; D is possibly TRBD2 (5 bases). The CDR3 extends over 14 amino acids. Trimming removed 7 bases at V and 3 bases at J, with 14 bases between. CDR1 MDHEN and CDR2 SYDVKM come from the germline V gene. CDR3 in amino acids: CASKPSERTDTQYF. CDR3 in DNA: TGTGCCAGCAAACCCAGTGAGCGGACAGATACGCAGTATTTT.

DNA of the CDR3: TGTGCCAGCAGCGTTGGAGGGGCCCACTCCTATAATTCACCCCTCCACTTT. Its translation: CASSVGGAHSYNSPLHF. V gene TRBV9 combines with J gene TRBJ1-6; D perhaps matches TRBD1 (5 bases). Trimming left V 2 bases short and J 0 bases short, with 12 bases between. Germline V gene data show CDR1 as SGDLS and CDR2 as YYNGEE. The CDR3 consists of 17 residues.

The rearrangement uses TRBV28 and TRBJ2-5, with 7 positions matching TRBD1. The CDR3 is made up of 15 amino acids. The V and J ends lost 3 bases and 5 bases, in that order; junction bases with no gene match: 9. Germline CDR1 and CDR2: MDHEN and SYDVKM. The CDR3 DNA reads TGTGCCAGCAGTTTGATAGACAGGGTTACCGAGACCCAGTACTTC. It codes for CASSLIDRVTETQYF.

This chain links TRBV5-1 with TRBJ2-2; TRBD1 agrees at 8 bases. The J segment lost 1 base and the V segment lost 4 bases, leaving 3 bases of the junction unmatched. Germline V CDR1 and CDR2: SGHRS, YFSETQ. There are 15 residues in the CDR3. The CDR3 sequence: CASSADRGNTGELFF. CDR3 nucleotides: TGCGCCAGCAGCGCCGACAGGGGGAACACCGGGGAGCTGTTTTTT.

This sequence joins TRBV28 and TRBJ2-2; 7 bases align to TRBD1. The V gene's germline CDR1 is MDHEN and CDR2 SYDVKM. CDR3 size: 16 residues. Trimming cost V 3 bases and J 7 bases; bases outside gene matches: 11. This chain's CDR3 is CASSLRRDRVGGELFF. Here the CDR3 DNA reads TGTGCCAGCAGTTTGCGTCGGGACAGAGTCGGCGGGGAGCTGTTTTTT.

This clone was picked up one time. The chain joins TRBV2 to TRBJ2-1; 7 nucleotides align to TRBD2. This CDR3 contains 16 residues. V lost 4 bases, J lost 3 bases, and 9 bases stayed unmatched. Germline loops: CDR1 SNHLY, CDR2 FYNNEI. This CDR3 reads CASSVGGRDYYNEQFF. Here the CDR3 DNA reads TGTGCCAGCAGTGTGGGGGGAAGGGACTACTACAATGAGCAGTTCTTC.

The J gene is TRBJ2-7, the V gene TRBV10-3; 9 nucleotides match TRBD2. Germline lookup yields CDR1 ENHRY and CDR2 SYGVKD. V shed 3 bases and J 4 bases; nucleotides not matched to a gene: 7. This CDR3 has 15 amino acids. The CDR3 spells CAISDPAGGSYEQYF. For the CDR3, the DNA is TGTGCCATCAGTGACCCAGCGGGAGGTTCTTACGAGCAGTACTTC.

This chain joins TRBV6-4 and TRBJ1-1; D call uncertain. The CDR3 is 13 residues long. Trimming took off 2 bases at V and 1 base at J, with 5 bases between the two ends. Germline-derived CDR1 and CDR2 are MRHNA and SNTAGT. The DNA for the CDR3 is TGTGCCAGCAGTGACAGCGCGAACACTGAAGCTTTCTTT. It is translated as CASSDSANTEAFF.

CDR3 loop: CASSRDIGNTIYF. The CDR3 DNA reads as TGTGCCAGCAGTAGGGACATCGGAAACACCATATATTTT. The rearrangement joins TRBV6-5 to TRBJ1-3; TRBD1 is a possible D gene (6 bases). CDR1 is MNHEY and CDR2 is SVGAGI in the germline V gene. V was trimmed by 5 bases and J by 4 bases, leaving 9 bases between them. The CDR3 runs to 13 residues.

J is TRBJ1-2 and V is TRBV30; possibly TRBD1 for D (5 bases). Germline V CDR1 and CDR2: GTSNPN, SVGIG (reference sequence). V was shortened by 1 base and J by 8 bases, with 11 bases between the two germline ends. The CDR3 length is 12 residues. The CDR3 spells CAWSARGGGYTF. DNA for the CDR3: TGTGCCTGGAGTGCTAGGGGAGGCGGCTACACCTTC.

This sequence joins TRBV9 and TRBJ2-7; D might be TRBD1 (6 bases). This CDR3 has 16 amino acids. V lost 3 bases, J lost 0 bases, and 16 bases lay in between. The germline CDR1 and CDR2 sequences are SGDLS and YYNGEE. The CDR3 region has the DNA TGTGCCAGCAGCGAGAGGGGGACGGGTAGCTCCTACGAGCAGTACTTC. This sequence encodes CASSERGTGSSYEQYF.

V and J are TRBV27 and TRBJ1-2, with TRBD1 matching over 9 bases. Germline CDR1 is MNHEY and CDR2 is SMNVEV (reference sequence). The CDR3 spans 15 residues. The V gene end was trimmed by 5 bases and the J gene end by 7 bases; junction bases not matched to a gene: 11. Here the CDR3 DNA reads TGTGCCAGCAGTCTTACAGGGGGCGCAATTCGTGGCTACACCTTC. It encodes CASSLTGGAIRGYTF.

This chain joins TRBV7-2 and TRBJ2-7, with TRBD1 as a possible D gene (5 bases). The V end lost 3 bases, the J end lost 9 bases, and 21 bases lay between the germline ends. This CDR3 comprises 15 residues. The germline CDR1 and CDR2 sequences are SGHTA and FQGNSA. Written as DNA, the CDR3 is TGTGCCAGCAGCTTTTCAGGGCTCCTTTCCACTGGGCAGTACTTC. It yields the protein CASSFSGLLSTGQYF.

In this sample, this clone turned up a few times. V gene TRBV19 combines with J gene TRBJ1-1; perhaps TRBD1 as D (5 bases). V lost 1 base, J lost 11 bases, and 11 bases lay in between. This CDR3 region has 12 residues. The V gene's germline CDR1 is LNHDA and CDR2 SQIVND (reference sequence). The CDR3 reads CASSIGGSGAFF. The CDR3 region has the DNA TGTGCCAGTAGTATAGGGGGCAGCGGGGCTTTCTTT.

CDR3 nucleotides: TGTGCCAGCAGCGGGTCACGCGGGGGGGGGACCCAGTACTTC. Protein product: CASSGSRGGGTQYF. The gene calls are TRBV3-1 (or the pseudogene TRBV3-2) and TRBJ2-5; 9 bases match TRBD2. Per the germline V gene, CDR1 is LGHDT and CDR2 is YNNKEL (reference sequence). The CDR3 has 14 residues. V trimming: 5 bases; J trimming: 7 bases; junction bases outside the gene matches: 8.

This sequence joins TRBV28 and TRBJ2-3; weak D call: TRBD2 (6 bases). The germline V gene encodes CDR1 MDHEN and CDR2 SYDVKM. The CDR3 has 15 amino acids. Trimming stripped 6 bases from V and 0 bases from J, with 13 bases between. CDR3: CASRGASESTDTQYF. For the CDR3, the DNA is TGTGCCAGCAGAGGGGCTAGCGAGAGCACAGATACGCAGTATTTT.

The CDR3 DNA is TGTGCCAGCAGTAGCGGGAGGGCCCCCGGGGAGCTGTTTTTT. This translates into CASSSGRAPGELFF. The chain uses TRBV6-5 and TRBJ2-2; 10 nucleotides match TRBD2. J gave up 6 bases and V 5 bases, and 3 bases lay outside the gene matches. Germline V gene sequence: CDR1 MNHEY, CDR2 SVGAGI. There are 14 residues in the CDR3.

CDR3 coding DNA: TGTGCCACCAGTGGGGGACAGGGTTTGACAGATACGCAGTATTTT. Translating gives CATSGGQGLTDTQYF. This chain joins TRBV24-1 and TRBJ2-3, with 9 bases aligning to TRBD1. The CDR3 spans 15 residues. CDR1 and CDR2 (germline): KGHDR, SFDVKD. V was clipped by 5 bases and J by 3 bases; unmatched bases: 5.